This T cell receptor (beta chain) was sequenced in a study of PD-L1 blockade in urothelial cancer. Study-wide findings and caveats: Patients with durable benefit had greater blood expansion of tumor-associated TCR clones 3 weeks into treatment.

The repertoire was sequenced with immunoSEQ multiplex PCR; TCRdb's copy has only in-frame clones and lacks some. The table has tens of thousands of clones, 87% seen once. V shed 3 bases and J shed 9 bases, with 15 bases lying between them. Germline V gene lookup returns CDR1 MDHEN and CDR2 SYDVKM. The CDR3 is 14 amino acids. With regard to this clone: Antigen specificity is unknown.

The sample's time point: pretreatment peripheral blood. Patients were diagnosed with urothelial carcinoma, either locally advanced or metastatic. Source: PBMCs, taken around atezolizumab (anti-PD-L1) treatment. The chain couples TRBV28 to TRBJ2-4; a possible D gene is TRBD2 (5 bases). This TCR was sampled from an older woman with urothelial cancer. CDR3 bases: TGTGCCAGCAGTTTTTTTCCGGGGTCCGGCATTCAGTACTTC. Translated: CASSFFPGSGIQYF.